The present T cell receptor beta chain was sequenced within a study of shared clonotypes between healthy human individuals. General observations from the study: Represented genetic and exposure-history diversity was restricted by having few donors. Sequencing depth was expected to affect clonotype sharing among donors.

CDR1 and CDR2 (germline): SNHLY, FYNNEI. There are 11 residues in the CDR3. V was pared by 6 bases and J by 11 bases, with 7 bases of the junction left unmatched. The test was conducted at deep level. Repertoires were generated with immunoSEQ multiplex PCR, while TCRdb's copy carries only in-frame clones and drops some. The sample lists 450,000 to 500,000 clones; approximately 81% were seen once. Note on this clone: What it recognizes is unknown.

This rearrangement joins TRBV2 to TRBJ2-7; TRBD1 matches 7 bases. What was sequenced was PBMCs. The sequence was collected from a woman aged 40 to 50 in good health. Some clones in this sample may be carry-over from other donors' samples. CDR3 in DNA: TGTGCCAGCAGCCCCACAGGGGTGGAGTACTTC. Protein sequence: CASSPTGVEYF.